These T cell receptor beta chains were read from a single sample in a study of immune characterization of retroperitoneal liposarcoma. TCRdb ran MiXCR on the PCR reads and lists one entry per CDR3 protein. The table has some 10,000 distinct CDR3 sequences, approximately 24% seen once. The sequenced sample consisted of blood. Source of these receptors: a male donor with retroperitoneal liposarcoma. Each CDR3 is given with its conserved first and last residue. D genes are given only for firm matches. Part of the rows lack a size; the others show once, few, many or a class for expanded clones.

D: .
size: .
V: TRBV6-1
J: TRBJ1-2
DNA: TGTGCCAGCAGTCGTAACAGTGGCTATGGCTACACCTTC
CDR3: CASSRNSGYGYTF

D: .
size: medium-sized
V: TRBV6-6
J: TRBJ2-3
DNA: TGTGCCAGCAGGTGGAGGGGGAGCACAGATACGCAGTATTTT
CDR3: CASRWRGSTDTQYF

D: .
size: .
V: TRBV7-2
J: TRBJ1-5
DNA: TGTGCCAGCAGTAGGGACGGGGTTGCGAATCAGCCCCAGCATTTT
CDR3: CASSRDGVANQPQHF

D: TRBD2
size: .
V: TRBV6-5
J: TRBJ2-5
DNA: TGTGCCAGCAGTTACCTCACTAGCGGGGGGGAGACCCAGTACTTC
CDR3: CASSYLTSGGETQYF

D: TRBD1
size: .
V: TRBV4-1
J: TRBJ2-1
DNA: TGCGCCAGCAGCCACCGAACAGGGGGCGCGAGGAATGAGCAGTTCTTC
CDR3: CASSHRTGGARNEQFF

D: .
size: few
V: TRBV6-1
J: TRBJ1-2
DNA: TGTGCCAGCAGTGAAACCAGGGGAGATAGGTATGGCTACACCTTC
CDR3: CASSETRGDRYGYTF

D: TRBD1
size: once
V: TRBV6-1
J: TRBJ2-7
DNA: TGTGCCAGCAGCATCGGGACAGGGGTTTACGAGCAGTACTTC
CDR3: CASSIGTGVYEQYF

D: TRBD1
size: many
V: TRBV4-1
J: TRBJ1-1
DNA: TGCGCCAGCAGCCCCCGACAGGGGGGGGCTGAAGCTTTCTTT
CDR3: CASSPRQGGAEAFF

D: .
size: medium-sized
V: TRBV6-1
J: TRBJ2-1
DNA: TGTGCCAGCAGTGTACGTGAAGGCCTAAACAATGAGCAGTTCTTC
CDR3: CASSVREGLNNEQFF

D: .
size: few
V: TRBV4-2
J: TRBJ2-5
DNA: TGTGCCAGCAGCCAAGATCTGGGGATACAGACCCAGTACTTC
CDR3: CASSQDLGIQTQYF

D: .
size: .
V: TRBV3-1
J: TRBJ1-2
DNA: TGTGCCAGCAGCCAAGATCCCGGTCCTAACTATGGCTACACCTTC
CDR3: CASSQDPGPNYGYTF

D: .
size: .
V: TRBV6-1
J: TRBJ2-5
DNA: TGTGCCAGCAGTCCCTACGGGGGCAATGAGCAGTACTTC
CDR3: CASSPYGGNEQYF

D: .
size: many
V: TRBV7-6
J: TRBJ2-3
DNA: TGTGCCAGCAGCGTCACACCGGGGTCGACAGATACGCAGTATTTT
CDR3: CASSVTPGSTDTQYF

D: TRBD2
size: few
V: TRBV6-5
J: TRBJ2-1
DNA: TGTGCCAGCAGTGGACTAGCGGGGGTTGCCTACAATGAGCAGTTCTTC
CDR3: CASSGLAGVAYNEQFF

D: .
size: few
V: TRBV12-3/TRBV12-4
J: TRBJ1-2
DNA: TGTGCCAGCAGTTTAGTGTCAGTTAACTATGGCTACACCTTC
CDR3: CASSLVSVNYGYTF

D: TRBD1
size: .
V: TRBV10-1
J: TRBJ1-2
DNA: TGCGCCAGCAGCCCGGGACAGATGTTTAACTATGGCTACACCTTC
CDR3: CASSPGQMFNYGYTF

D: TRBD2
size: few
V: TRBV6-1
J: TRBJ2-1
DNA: TGTGCCTGCCTAGCGGGAGGCTACAATGAGCAGTTCTTC
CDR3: CACLAGGYNEQFF

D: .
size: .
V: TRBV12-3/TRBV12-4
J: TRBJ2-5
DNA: TGTGCCAGCAGTTTTGGGGGAACTATCCAAGAGACCCAGTACTTC
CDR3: CASSFGGTIQETQYF

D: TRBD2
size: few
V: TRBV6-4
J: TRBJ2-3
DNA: TGTGCCAGCAGTCCGGGAGGGCCGGGAGAGGATACGCAGTATTTT
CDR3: CASSPGGPGEDTQYF

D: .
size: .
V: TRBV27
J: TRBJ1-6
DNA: TGTGCCAGCAGTTTATCAGGAGGGGTGAATTCACCCCTCCACTTT
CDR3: CASSLSGGVNSPLHF

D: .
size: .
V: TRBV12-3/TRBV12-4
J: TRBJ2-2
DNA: TGTGCCAGCAAACCGTCGACAGCGCACACCGGGGAGCTGTTTTTT
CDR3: CASKPSTAHTGELFF

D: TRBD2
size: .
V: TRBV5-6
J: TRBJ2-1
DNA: TGTGCCAGCTCCGGCGGGGGGGCAGATACGCAGTTCTTC
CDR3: CASSGGGADTQFF

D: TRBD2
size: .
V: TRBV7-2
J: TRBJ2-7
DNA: TGTGCCAGCAGCTACCGGACTAGCGGGGGTGGGGGCTACGAGCAGTACTTC
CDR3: CASSYRTSGGGGYEQYF

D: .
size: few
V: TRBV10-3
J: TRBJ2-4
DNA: TGTGCCATCAGTGGAGGGCAGGGCAAAAACATTCAGTACTTC
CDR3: CAISGGQGKNIQYF

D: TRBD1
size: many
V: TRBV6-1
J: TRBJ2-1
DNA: TGTGCCAGCAGCCGGACAGGGGGCGTTGAGCAGTTCTTC
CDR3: CASSRTGGVEQFF

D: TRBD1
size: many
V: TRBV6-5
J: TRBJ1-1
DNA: TGTGCCAGCAGTTACGGGACAGGGGGCGTGACTGAAGCTTTCTTT
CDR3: CASSYGTGGVTEAFF

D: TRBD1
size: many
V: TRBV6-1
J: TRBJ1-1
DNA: TGTGCCAGCAGTGTCGCAGGGGGCTACACTGAAGCTTTCTTT
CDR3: CASSVAGGYTEAFF

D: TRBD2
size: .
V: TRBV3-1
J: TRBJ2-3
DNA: TGTGCCAGCAGCCTTAAACTAGCGGGGGGACTAACGACAGATACGCAGTATTTT
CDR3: CASSLKLAGGLTTDTQYF

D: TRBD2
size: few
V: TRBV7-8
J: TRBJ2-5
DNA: TGTGCCAGCAGCTTATCGGTTAGCGGGGGGGGAGAGACCCAGTACTTC
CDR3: CASSLSVSGGGETQYF

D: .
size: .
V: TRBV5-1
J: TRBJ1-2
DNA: TGCGCCAGCAGCTTAGGAGGCAGGGAAAACTATGGCTACACCTTC
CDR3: CASSLGGRENYGYTF

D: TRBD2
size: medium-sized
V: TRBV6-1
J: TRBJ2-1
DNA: TGTGCCAGCAGCCCCCTAGCGGGGGGTTACAATGAGCAGTTCTTC
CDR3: CASSPLAGGYNEQFF

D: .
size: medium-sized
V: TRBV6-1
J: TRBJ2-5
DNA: TGTGCCAGCAGTGAAGACTCAGGGCGTAAAGAGACCCAGTACTTC
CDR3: CASSEDSGRKETQYF

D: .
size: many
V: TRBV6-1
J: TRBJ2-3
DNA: TGTGCCAGCAAGAGGGTATGGGGCACAGATACGCAGTATTTT
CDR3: CASKRVWGTDTQYF

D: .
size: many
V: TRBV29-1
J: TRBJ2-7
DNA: TGCAGCGTGGCTCCCTCAGGAGGCTACGAGCAGTACTTC
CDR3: CSVAPSGGYEQYF

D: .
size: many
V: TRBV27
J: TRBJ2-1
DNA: TGTGCCAGCAGTTCTTTGGGGGGCGAAGGGAGGAATGAGCAGTTCTTC
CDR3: CASSSLGGEGRNEQFF

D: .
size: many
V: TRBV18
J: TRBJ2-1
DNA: TGTGCCAGCTCACCCCGGACAGAGGGGAACAATGAGCAGTTCTTC
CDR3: CASSPRTEGNNEQFF

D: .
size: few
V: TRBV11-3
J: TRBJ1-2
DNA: TGTGCCAGCAGCTTAGATCGGGGGGATGGCTACACCTTC
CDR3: CASSLDRGDGYTF

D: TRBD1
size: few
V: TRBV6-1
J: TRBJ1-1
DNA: TGTGCCAGCAGTGAACAGGAGGGGGCCAACACTGAAGCTTTCTTT
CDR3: CASSEQEGANTEAFF

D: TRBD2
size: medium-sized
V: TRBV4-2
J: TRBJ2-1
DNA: TGTGCCAGCAGCCAAGATGGGACTAGCTCCTACAATGAGCAGTTCTTC
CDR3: CASSQDGTSSYNEQFF

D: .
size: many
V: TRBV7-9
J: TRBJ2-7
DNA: TGTGCCAGCAGCTCTGACCGAGTCTACGAGCAGTACTTC
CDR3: CASSSDRVYEQYF

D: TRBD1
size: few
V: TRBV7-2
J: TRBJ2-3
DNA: TGTGCCAGCGCCTCCGGGACAGGGGCAACAGATACGCAGTATTTT
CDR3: CASASGTGATDTQYF

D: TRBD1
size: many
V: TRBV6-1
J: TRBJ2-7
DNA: TGTGCCAGCAGTGAGAGTACAGGGGTCGGCTACGAGCAGTACTTC
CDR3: CASSESTGVGYEQYF

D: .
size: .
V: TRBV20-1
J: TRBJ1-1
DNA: TGCAGTGCTAGAGATCGGCAGGGCCTAGTGTCTTTCTTT
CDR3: CSARDRQGLVSFF

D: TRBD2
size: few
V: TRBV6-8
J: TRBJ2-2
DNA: TGTGCCAGCAGACCGCTAGCGGGGGAACTCACCGGGGAGCTGTTTTTT
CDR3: CASRPLAGELTGELFF

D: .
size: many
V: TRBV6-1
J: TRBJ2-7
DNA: TGTGCCAGCAGTCTCGGGGGCGGGGGACACGAGCAGTACTTC
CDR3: CASSLGGGGHEQYF

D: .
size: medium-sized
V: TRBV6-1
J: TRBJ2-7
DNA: TGTGCCAGCAGTGAAGTGGAAAGGCTAGATGAGCAGTACTTC
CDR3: CASSEVERLDEQYF

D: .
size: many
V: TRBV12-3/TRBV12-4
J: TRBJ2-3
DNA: TGTGCCAGCAGTTTCAACGCAGATACGCAGTATTTT
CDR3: CASSFNADTQYF

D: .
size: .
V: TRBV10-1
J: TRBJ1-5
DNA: TGCGCCAGCCCCGGGGCTTTGAGGGGCAATCAGCCCCAGCATTTT
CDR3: CASPGALRGNQPQHF

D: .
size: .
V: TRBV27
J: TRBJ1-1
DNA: TGTGCCAGCAGTCCCCGCTTCATGAACACTGAAGCTTTCTTT
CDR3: CASSPRFMNTEAFF

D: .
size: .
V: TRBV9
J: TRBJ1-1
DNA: TGTGCCAGCAGCGGGGGCGGGAACACTGAAGCTTTCTTT
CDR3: CASSGGGNTEAFF

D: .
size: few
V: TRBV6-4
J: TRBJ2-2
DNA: TGTGCCAGCAGTGACTCCGGGGGTCATACCGGGGAGCTGTTTTTT
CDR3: CASSDSGGHTGELFF

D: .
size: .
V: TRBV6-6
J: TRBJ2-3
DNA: TGTGCCAGCAGTTACGACGGCCTCGGGCGAGATACGCAGTATTTT
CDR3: CASSYDGLGRDTQYF

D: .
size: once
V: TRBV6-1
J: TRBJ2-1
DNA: TGTGCCAGCACTCGAGTGGGGGCGGGAGCGGAGGAGACCCAGTTCTTC
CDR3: CASTRVGAGAEETQFF

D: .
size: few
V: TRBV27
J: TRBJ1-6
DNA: TGTGCCAGCAGTGGGGGCTCCTATAATTCACCCCTCCACTTT
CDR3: CASSGGSYNSPLHF

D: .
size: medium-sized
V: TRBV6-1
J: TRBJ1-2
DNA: TGTGCCAGCAGTGAAACAAACAGCCCCTATGGCTACACCTTC
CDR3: CASSETNSPYGYTF

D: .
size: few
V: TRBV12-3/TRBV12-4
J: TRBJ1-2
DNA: TGTGCCAGCAGTTTCCGGCAGAGCCCCATTTTTAGCTACACCTTC
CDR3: CASSFRQSPIFSYTF

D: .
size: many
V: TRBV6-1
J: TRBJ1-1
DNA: TGTGCCAGCGGAAAGGATGAAGCTTTCTTT
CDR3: CASGKDEAFF

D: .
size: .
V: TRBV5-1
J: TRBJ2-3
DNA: TGCGCCAGCAGCTTGGAGGGGCCTAGCACAGATACGCAGTATTTT
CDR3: CASSLEGPSTDTQYF

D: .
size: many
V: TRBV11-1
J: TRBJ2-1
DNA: TGTGCCAGCATGGGTCTCGGGCGGGAGCAGTTCTTC
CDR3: CASMGLGREQFF